One and the same sample provided the 12 T cell receptor beta chains below, sequenced in a study of blood T cells in healthy people across ages. PCR was performed a second time for roughly 7 to 11 cycles using a sample-barcoded 5' primer and a J-beta primer mix. TCRdb re-derived calls from the 5' RACE reads in MiXCR, one entry per CDR3 protein. The sample yields 1.5 million or so distinct CDR3 sequences, approximately 43% seen once. The sequenced material came from blood. The receptors were sampled from a woman between 18 and 29 years old in good health.

This clonotype showed up just a few times. This sequence joins TRBV7-2 and TRBJ2-3; tentative D call: TRBD2 (6 bases). V was clipped by 4 bases and J by 8 bases, with 13 bases between them. Germline CDR1 reads SGHTA; CDR2 reads FQGNSA. The CDR3 totals 13 residues. The CDR3 is CASSSYAGSTQYF. The CDR3 coding sequence is TGTGCCAGCAGCTCCTATGCGGGAAGTACGCAGTATTTT.

This clonotype has more than one count but fewer than ten. The chain has TRBV4-1 and TRBJ1-1, with TRBD1 as a possible D gene (5 bases). The V end was cut by 1 base, the J end by 10 bases, with 16 bases between. Germline V CDR1 and CDR2: MGHRA, YSYEKL. The CDR3 contains 14 residues. CDR3 loop: CASSQVGDSGGAFF. CDR3 nucleotide sequence: TGCGCCAGCAGCCAAGTTGGTGACTCTGGGGGAGCTTTCTTT.

The rearrangement links TRBV9 to TRBJ1-4, with unresolved D. CDR3 length equals 14 residues. CDR1 SGDLS and CDR2 YYNGEE come from the germline V gene. Trimming cost V 2 bases and J 7 bases, with 12 bases left between them. The CDR3 reads CASSVAGVREKLFF. CDR3 DNA: TGTGCCAGCAGCGTTGCCGGGGTTCGTGAAAAACTGTTTTTT.

The chain employs TRBV7-2 and TRBJ1-6, with unresolved D. Between the trimmed V and J ends, which lost 0 bases and 2 bases, there was a span of 8 bases. The CDR3 sequence is 16 residues long. Germline CDR1 is SGHTA and CDR2 is FQGNSA. The CDR3 DNA is TGTGCCAGCAGCTTAGCTGGCGAGCCCTATAATTCACCCCTCCACTTT. Its translation is CASSLAGEPYNSPLHF.

This clonotype was observed many times. The V and J genes are TRBV7-9 and TRBJ1-2; weak D call: TRBD1 (5 bases). Trimming took 5 bases from V and 4 from J, leaving 8 bases between them. The CDR3 contains 12 residues. Germline lookup yields CDR1 SEHNR and CDR2 FQNEAQ (reference sequence). CDR3 in DNA: TGTGCCAGCAGCGGGGGAGGCTATGGCTACACCTTC. It codes for CASSGGGYGYTF.

In its sample, this clonotype was seen many times. The J gene is TRBJ1-6, the V gene TRBV20-1; 9 bases are shared with TRBD1. The germline gives CDR1 DFQATT, CDR2 SNEGSKA (reference sequence). The V and J ends lost 4 bases and 7 bases, in that order; junction bases with no gene match: 14. The CDR3 has 17 amino acids. The CDR3 loop reads CSAMGPGGQGFNSPLHF. The DNA of the CDR3 is TGCAGTGCTATGGGCCCCGGGGGACAGGGTTTCAATTCACCCCTCCACTTT.

V and J are TRBV11-2 and TRBJ2-7; perhaps TRBD1 as D (5 bases). V was trimmed by 5 bases and J by 7 bases, leaving 24 bases between them. Germline V gene lookup returns CDR1 SGHAT and CDR2 FQNNGV. The CDR3 consists of 16 residues. In nucleotides, the CDR3 is TGTGCCAGCAGCAACAGGATGGGGTCCACCTACAATGAGCAGTACTTC. It codes for CASSNRMGSTYNEQYF.

The V call is TRBV27, the J call TRBJ2-1; 9 bases are a match to TRBD1. This CDR3 comprises 15 residues. Losses at the gene ends were 4 bases for V and 10 bases for J; bases not matched to a gene: 11. Germline assignment: CDR1 MNHEY and CDR2 SMNVEV (reference sequence). The CDR3 protein is CASSSSGTGSEEQFF. The DNA for the CDR3 is TGTGCCAGCAGTTCGTCCGGGACAGGGTCTGAGGAGCAGTTCTTC.

This clonotype was detected a few times. At one end, the junction sequence differs from germline, possibly due to a read error. The CDR3 region has the DNA TGTGCTAGCAGCCCTAGCGCCCTCAATGAGCAGTTCTTC. This gives the protein CASSPSALNEQFF. The chain carries TRBV7-7 and TRBJ2-1; D possibly corresponds to TRBD2 (6 bases). CDR1 SSHAT and CDR2 FNYEAQ come from the germline V gene (reference sequence). This CDR3 comprises 13 residues.

This clonotype was picked up a small number of times. The rearrangement links TRBV6-1 to TRBJ1-5, with 7 bases matching TRBD1. Germline loops: CDR1 MNHNS, CDR2 SASEGT. This CDR3 is built from 16 residues. V shed 4 bases, J shed 6 bases, and the junction held 12 bases outside the gene matches. The CDR3 sequence is CASSVYRGPRAQPQHF. The CDR3 DNA reads as TGTGCCAGCAGTGTTTACAGGGGACCTAGGGCTCAGCCCCAGCATTTT.

This clonotype was counted between two and nine times. The V call is TRBV15, the J call TRBJ1-2; the D is unclear. CDR3 size: 14 residues. V was shortened by 4 bases and J by 0 bases, with 9 bases between the two germline ends. Germline assignment: CDR1 LNHNV and CDR2 YYDKDF (reference sequence). The CDR3 DNA sequence: TGTGCCACCAGCAAATGGGGAACTAACTATGGCTACACCTTC. It codes for CATSKWGTNYGYTF.

This clonotype was observed a few times. The genes are TRBV4-1 and TRBJ2-5; 9 positions match TRBD2. CDR1 is MGHRA, CDR2 YSYEKL, per germline. J lost 2 bases, V lost 0 bases, and 1 base had no gene match. This CDR3 contains 15 residues. In nucleotides, the CDR3 is TGCGCCAGCAGCCAAGACCTAGCGGGACAAGAGACCCAGTACTTC. This sequence encodes CASSQDLAGQETQYF.